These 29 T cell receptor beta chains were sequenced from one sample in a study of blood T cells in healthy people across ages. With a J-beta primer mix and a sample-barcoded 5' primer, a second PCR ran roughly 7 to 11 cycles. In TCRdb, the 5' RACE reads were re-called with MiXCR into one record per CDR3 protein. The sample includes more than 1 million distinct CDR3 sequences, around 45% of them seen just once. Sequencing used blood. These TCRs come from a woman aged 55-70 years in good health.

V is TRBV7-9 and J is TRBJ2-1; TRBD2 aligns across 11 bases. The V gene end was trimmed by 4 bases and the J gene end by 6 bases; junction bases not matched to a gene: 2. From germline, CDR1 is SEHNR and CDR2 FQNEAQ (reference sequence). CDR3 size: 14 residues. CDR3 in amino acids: CASSSTSGTNEQFF. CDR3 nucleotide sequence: TGTGCCAGCAGCTCGACTAGCGGGACCAATGAGCAGTTCTTC.

The CDR3 nucleotides read TGTGCCAGCGGCTTGGGGGAGGGGACCCAGTACTTC. It encodes CASGLGEGTQYF. The chain uses TRBV6-2 or TRBV6-3 and TRBJ2-5; 7 nucleotides line up with TRBD2. Germline loops: CDR1 MNHEY, CDR2 SVGEGT. The CDR3 covers 12 residues. J was trimmed by 7 bases and V by 8 bases; bases with no gene match: 7.

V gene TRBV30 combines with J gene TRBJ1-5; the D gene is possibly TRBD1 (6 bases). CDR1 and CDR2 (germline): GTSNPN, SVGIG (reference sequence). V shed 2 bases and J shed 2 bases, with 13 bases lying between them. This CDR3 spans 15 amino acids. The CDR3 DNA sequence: TGTGCCTGGAGTTCGAAACAGGGCGGCAATCAGCCCCAGCATTTT. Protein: CAWSSKQGGNQPQHF. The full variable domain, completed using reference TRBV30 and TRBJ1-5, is SQTIHQWPATLVQPVGSPLSLECTVEGTSNPNLYWYRQAAGRGLQLLFYSVGIGQISSEVPQNLSASRPQDRQFILSSKKLLLSDSGFYLCAWSSKQGGNQPQHFGDGTRLSIL.

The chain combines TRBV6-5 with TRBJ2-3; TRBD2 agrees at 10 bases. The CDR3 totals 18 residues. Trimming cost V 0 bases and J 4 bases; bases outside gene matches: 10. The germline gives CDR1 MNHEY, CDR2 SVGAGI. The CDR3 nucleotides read TGTGCCAGCAGTTACTCGTGGCCTAGCGGGAGTAACCCAGATACGCAGTATTTT. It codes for CASSYSWPSGSNPDTQYF.

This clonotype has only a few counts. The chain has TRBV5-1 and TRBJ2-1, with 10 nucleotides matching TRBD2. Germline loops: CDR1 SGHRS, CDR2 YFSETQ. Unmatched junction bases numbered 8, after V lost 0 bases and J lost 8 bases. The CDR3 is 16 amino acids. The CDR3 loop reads CASSLGPGLAIHEQFF. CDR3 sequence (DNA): TGCGCCAGCAGCTTGGGGCCGGGACTAGCGATCCATGAGCAGTTCTTC. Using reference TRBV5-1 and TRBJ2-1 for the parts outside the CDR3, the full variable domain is KAGVTQTPRYLIKTRGQQVTLSCSPISGHRSVSWYQQTPGQGLQFLFEYFSETQRNKGNFPGRFSGRQFSNSRSEMNVSTLELGDSALYLCASSLGPGLAIHEQFFGPGTRLTVL.

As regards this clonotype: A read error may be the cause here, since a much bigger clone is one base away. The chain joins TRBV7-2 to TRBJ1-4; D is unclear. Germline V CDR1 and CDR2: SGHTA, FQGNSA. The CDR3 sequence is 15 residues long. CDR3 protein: CASSLGPATSEKLFF. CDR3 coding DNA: TGTGCCAGCAGCCTCGGACCTGCAACTAGTGAAAAACTGTTTTTT.

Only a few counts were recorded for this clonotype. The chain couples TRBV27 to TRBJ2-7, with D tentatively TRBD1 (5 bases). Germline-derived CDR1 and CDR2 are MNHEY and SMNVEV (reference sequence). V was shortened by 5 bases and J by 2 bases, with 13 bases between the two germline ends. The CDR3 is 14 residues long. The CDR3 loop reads CASSMGRVTYEQYF. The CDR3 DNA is TGTGCCAGCAGTATGGGCAGGGTCACCTACGAGCAGTACTTC.

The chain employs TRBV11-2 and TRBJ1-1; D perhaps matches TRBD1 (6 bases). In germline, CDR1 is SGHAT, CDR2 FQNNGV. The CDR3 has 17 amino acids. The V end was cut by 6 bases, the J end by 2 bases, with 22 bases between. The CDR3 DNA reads TGTGCCAGCAGGCGCAACCCGGGCCAGGGGATTAACACTGAAGCTTTCTTT. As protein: CASRRNPGQGINTEAFF.

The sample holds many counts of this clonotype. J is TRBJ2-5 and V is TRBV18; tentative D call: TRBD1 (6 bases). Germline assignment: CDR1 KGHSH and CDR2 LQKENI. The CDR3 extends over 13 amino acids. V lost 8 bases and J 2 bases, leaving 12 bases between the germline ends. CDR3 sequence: CASSPDSQETQYF. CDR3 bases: TGTGCCAGCAGCCCGGACAGTCAAGAGACCCAGTACTTC.

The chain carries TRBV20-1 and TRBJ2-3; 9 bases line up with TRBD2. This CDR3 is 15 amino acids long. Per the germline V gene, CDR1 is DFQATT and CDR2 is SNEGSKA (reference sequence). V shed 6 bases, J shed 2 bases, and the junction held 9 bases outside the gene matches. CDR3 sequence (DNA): TGCAGTGCCACCGCGGGAGGGCCCTCCACAGATACGCAGTATTTT. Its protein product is CSATAGGPSTDTQYF.

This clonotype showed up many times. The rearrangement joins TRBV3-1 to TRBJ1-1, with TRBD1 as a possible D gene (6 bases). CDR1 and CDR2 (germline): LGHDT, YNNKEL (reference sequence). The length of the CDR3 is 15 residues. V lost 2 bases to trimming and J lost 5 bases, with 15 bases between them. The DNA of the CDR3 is TGTGCCAGCAGCCAATTCGGGTCGAGGGGGACTGAAGCTTTCTTT. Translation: CASSQFGSRGTEAFF.

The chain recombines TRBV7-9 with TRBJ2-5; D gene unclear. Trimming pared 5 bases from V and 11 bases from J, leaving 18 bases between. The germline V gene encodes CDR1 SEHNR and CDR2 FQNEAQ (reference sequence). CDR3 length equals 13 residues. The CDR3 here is CASSASATNEQYF. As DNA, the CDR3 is TGTGCCAGCAGCGCTTCCGCCACCAATGAGCAGTACTTC.

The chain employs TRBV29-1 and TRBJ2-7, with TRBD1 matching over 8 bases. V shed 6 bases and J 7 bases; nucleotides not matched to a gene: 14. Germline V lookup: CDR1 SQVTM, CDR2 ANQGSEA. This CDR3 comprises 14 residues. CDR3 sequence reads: CSVHRGTSYNEQYF. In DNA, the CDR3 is TGCAGCGTGCACAGGGGGACTTCCTACAATGAGCAGTACTTC.

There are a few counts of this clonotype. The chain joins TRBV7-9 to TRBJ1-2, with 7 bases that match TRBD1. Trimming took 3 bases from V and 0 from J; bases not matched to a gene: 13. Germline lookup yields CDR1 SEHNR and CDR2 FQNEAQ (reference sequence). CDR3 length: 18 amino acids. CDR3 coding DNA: TGTGCCAGCAGCTTCTCTATAGGGGGGGACAGAGCTAACTATGGCTACACCTTC. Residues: CASSFSIGGDRANYGYTF.

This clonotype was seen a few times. CDR3: CSAPPLLAGELNEQFF. In DNA form, the CDR3 reads TGCAGTGCCCCTCCCCTACTAGCGGGAGAACTTAATGAGCAGTTCTTC. The gene calls are TRBV20-1 and TRBJ2-1; TRBD2 aligns across 11 bases. Germline lookup yields CDR1 DFQATT and CDR2 SNEGSKA (reference sequence). The trim removed 6 bases at V and 7 bases at J, leaving 14 bases unmatched. The CDR3 has 16 amino acids.

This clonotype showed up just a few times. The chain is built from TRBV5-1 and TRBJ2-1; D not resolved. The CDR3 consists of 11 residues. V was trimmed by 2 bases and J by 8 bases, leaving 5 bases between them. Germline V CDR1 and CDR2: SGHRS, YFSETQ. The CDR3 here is CASSFSYEQFF. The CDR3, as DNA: TGCGCCAGCAGCTTCTCTTATGAGCAGTTCTTC.

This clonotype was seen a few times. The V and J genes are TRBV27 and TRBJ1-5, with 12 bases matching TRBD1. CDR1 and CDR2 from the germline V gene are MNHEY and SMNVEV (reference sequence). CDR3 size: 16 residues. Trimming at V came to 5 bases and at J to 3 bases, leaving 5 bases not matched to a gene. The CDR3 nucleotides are TGTGCCAGCAGTCCTGGGACAGGGGGCTTCAATCAGCCCCAGCATTTT. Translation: CASSPGTGGFNQPQHF.

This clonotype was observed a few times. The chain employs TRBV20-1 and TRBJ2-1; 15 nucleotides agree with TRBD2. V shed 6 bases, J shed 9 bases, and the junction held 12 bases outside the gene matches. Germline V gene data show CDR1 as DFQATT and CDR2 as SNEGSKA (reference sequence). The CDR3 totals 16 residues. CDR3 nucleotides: TGCAGTGCGGCTGGGATGCCGGGACTAGCGGGAGGTGAGCAGTTCTTC. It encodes CSAAGMPGLAGGEQFF.

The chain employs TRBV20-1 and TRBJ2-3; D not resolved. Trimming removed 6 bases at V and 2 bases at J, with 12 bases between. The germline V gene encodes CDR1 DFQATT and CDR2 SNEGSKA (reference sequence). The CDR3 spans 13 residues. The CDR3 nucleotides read TGCAGTGCCCAACATACGATCACAGATACGCAGTATTTT. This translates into CSAQHTITDTQYF.

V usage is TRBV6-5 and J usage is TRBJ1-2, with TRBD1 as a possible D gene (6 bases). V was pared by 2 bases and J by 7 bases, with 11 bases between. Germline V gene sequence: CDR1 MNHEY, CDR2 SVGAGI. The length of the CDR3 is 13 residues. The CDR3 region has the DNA TGTGCCAGCAGTTACGAAGCGGGGGCTGGCTACACCTTC. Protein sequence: CASSYEAGAGYTF.

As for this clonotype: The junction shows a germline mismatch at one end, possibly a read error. This CDR3 is CASREGRGANSNQPQHF. The CDR3 DNA reads TGTGCCAGCAGGGAAGGGCGTGGAGCAAATAGCAATCAGCCCCAGCATTTT. This chain joins TRBV6-1 and TRBJ1-5; D not certain. From germline, CDR1 is MNHNS and CDR2 SASEGT. This CDR3 has 17 residues.

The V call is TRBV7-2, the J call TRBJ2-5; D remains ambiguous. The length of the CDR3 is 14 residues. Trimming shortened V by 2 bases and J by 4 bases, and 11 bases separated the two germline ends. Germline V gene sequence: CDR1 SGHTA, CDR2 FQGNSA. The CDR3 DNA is TGTGCCAGCAGCTTATTAAATAGCCCAGAGACCCAGTACTTC. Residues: CASSLLNSPETQYF.

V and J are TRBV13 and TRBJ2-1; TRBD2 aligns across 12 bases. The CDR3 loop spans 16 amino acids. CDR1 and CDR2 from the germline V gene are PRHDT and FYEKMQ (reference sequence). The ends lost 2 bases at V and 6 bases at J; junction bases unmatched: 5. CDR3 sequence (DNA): TGTGCCAGCAGCTTAAACGGACTAGCGGGGAGCAATGAGCAGTTCTTC. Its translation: CASSLNGLAGSNEQFF.

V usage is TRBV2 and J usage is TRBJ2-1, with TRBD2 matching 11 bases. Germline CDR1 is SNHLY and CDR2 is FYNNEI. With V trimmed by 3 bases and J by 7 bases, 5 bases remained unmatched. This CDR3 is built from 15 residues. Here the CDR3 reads CASSESIAGGNEQFF. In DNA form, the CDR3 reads TGTGCCAGCAGTGAGAGTATAGCGGGAGGGAATGAGCAGTTCTTC.

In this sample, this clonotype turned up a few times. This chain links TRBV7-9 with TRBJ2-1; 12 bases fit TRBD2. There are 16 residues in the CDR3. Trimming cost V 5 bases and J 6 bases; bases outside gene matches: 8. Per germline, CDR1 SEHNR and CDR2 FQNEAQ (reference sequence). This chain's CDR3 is CASSPLLAGGPNEQFF. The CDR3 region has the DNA TGTGCCAGCAGCCCACTCCTAGCGGGAGGGCCCAATGAGCAGTTCTTC. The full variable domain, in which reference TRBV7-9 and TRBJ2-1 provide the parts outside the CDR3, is DTGVSQNPRHKITKRGQNVTFRCDPISEHNRLYWYRQTLGQGPEFLTYFQNEAQLEKSRLLSDRFSAERPKGSFSTLEIQRTEQGDSAMYLCASSPLLAGGPNEQFFGPGTRLTVL.

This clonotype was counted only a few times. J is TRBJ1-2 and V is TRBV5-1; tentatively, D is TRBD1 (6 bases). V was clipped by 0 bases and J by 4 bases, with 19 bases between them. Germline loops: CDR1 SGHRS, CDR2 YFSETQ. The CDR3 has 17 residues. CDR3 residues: CASSLDVGAAQSYGYTF. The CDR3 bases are TGCGCCAGCAGCTTGGATGTGGGGGCGGCTCAAAGCTATGGCTACACCTTC.

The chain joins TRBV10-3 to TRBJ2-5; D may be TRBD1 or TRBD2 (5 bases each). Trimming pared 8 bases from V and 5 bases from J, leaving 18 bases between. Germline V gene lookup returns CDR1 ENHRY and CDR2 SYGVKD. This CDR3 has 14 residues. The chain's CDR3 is CAIWDSGGLETQYF. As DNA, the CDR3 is TGTGCCATCTGGGATTCTGGGGGTTTGGAGACCCAGTACTTC.

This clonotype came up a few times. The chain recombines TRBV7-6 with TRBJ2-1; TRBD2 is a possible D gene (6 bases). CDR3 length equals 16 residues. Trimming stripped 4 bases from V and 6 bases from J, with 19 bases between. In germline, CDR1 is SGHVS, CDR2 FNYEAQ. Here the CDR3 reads CASSSSRVVGGNEQFF. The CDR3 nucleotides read TGTGCCAGCAGCTCCAGCCGGGTAGTCGGGGGCAATGAGCAGTTCTTC.

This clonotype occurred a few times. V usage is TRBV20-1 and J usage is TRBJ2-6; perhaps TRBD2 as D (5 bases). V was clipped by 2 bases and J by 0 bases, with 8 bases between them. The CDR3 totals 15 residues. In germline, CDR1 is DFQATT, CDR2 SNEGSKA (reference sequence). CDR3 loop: CSARIRGSGANVLTF. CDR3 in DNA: TGCAGTGCTAGAATTCGGGGCTCTGGGGCCAACGTCCTGACTTTC.